The 16 T cell receptor beta chains below come from one sample, sequenced in a study of shared clonotypes between healthy human individuals. Naive CD8 cells were CD45RO-negative, positively selected for CCR7, excluding terminally differentiated effector memory CD45RA+ cells. Assay: immunoSEQ multiplex PCR; the TCRdb copy retains only in-frame clones and omits some. The top ten hold 24% of the sample, which has about 820,000 clones, 80% to 95% seen once. Sequenced sample: naive CD8+ T cells sorted from blood. These receptors originate from a man aged 30 to 45 in good health.

The chain couples TRBV29-1 to TRBJ2-2; D is possibly TRBD1 (6 bases). Per the germline V gene, CDR1 is SQVTM and CDR2 is ANQGSEA. The CDR3 spans 14 residues. V lost 1 base and J lost 3, with 9 bases in between. The DNA for the CDR3 is TGCAGCGTTGAAGGGGGGCCAGACACCGGGGAGCTGTTTTTT. Protein product: CSVEGGPDTGELFF.

The chain carries TRBV4-3 and TRBJ2-6; the D gene is possibly TRBD2 (5 bases). V shed 0 bases and J shed 0 bases, with 12 bases lying between them. The CDR3 runs 18 residues. Germline lookup yields CDR1 LGHNA and CDR2 YSLEER. The DNA of the CDR3 is TGCGCCAGCAGCCAAGATCCGGCGGAGGTCTCTGGGGCCAACGTCCTGACTTTC. Translation gives CASSQDPAEVSGANVLTF.

This chain joins TRBV19 and TRBJ1-2, with D possibly being TRBD1 (5 bases). The CDR3 covers 17 residues. V lost 7 bases and J lost 2, with 23 bases in between. Germline CDR1 and CDR2: LNHDA and SQIVND (reference sequence). Here the CDR3 DNA reads TGTGCCAGTAATATTGTCAGATCTGGGGGACTAAACTATGGCTACACCTTC. Translating gives CASNIVRSGGLNYGYTF.

There are a few counts of this clone. The chain uses TRBV15 and TRBJ2-7; TRBD1 matches at 7 bases. This CDR3 contains 14 residues. Germline V gives CDR1 LNHNV, CDR2 YYDKDF (reference sequence). V shed 3 bases and J 1 base; nucleotides not matched to a gene: 3. The chain's CDR3 is CATSRETGSYEQYF. For the CDR3, the DNA is TGTGCCACCAGCAGGGAGACAGGGTCCTACGAGCAGTACTTC. Looking up the rest from reference TRBV15 and TRBJ2-7 gives the full variable domain: DAMVIQNPRYQVTQFGKPVTLSCSQTLNHNVMYWYQQKSSQAPKLLFHYYDKDFNNEADTPDNFQSRRPNTSFCFLDIRSPGLGDTAMYLCATSRETGSYEQYFGPGTRLTVT.

The gene calls are TRBV7-2 and TRBJ2-1; D is unclear. The CDR3 is 16 amino acids. CDR1 is SGHTA and CDR2 is FQGNSA in the germline V gene. The V gene lost 4 bases and the J gene lost 3 bases, with 16 bases spanning the gap. Here the CDR3 DNA reads TGTGCCAGCAGCTCCTTTGGTGAAGGGTACTACAATGAGCAGTTCTTC. Translated: CASSSFGEGYYNEQFF.

This chain links TRBV9 with TRBJ2-3; no definite D call. This CDR3 has 15 amino acids. Trimming took off 0 bases at V and 4 bases at J, with 12 bases between the two ends. Germline lookup yields CDR1 SGDLS and CDR2 YYNGEE. The CDR3 nucleotides read TGTGCCAGCAGCGTAGGCGATCGTGGAGCAGATACGCAGTATTTT. It codes for CASSVGDRGADTQYF.

The V call is TRBV9, the J call TRBJ1-3; weak D call: TRBD1 (5 bases). This CDR3 has 15 amino acids. V was shortened by 2 bases and J by 0 bases, with 9 bases between the two germline ends. The germline CDR1 and CDR2 sequences are SGDLS and YYNGEE. The CDR3 region has the DNA TGTGCCAGCAGCGTTCAGGGAAGCTCTGGAAACACCATATATTTT. Translating gives CASSVQGSSGNTIYF.

The genes are TRBV29-1 and TRBJ2-7, with 9 nucleotides matching TRBD2. V was pared by 7 bases and J by 3 bases, with 7 bases of the junction left unmatched. This CDR3 is 13 amino acids long. CDR1 and CDR2 (germline): SQVTM, ANQGSEA. CDR3 nucleotides: TGCAGCGGGGTACTAGCGGGTAACTACGAGCAGTACTTC. Translated: CSGVLAGNYEQYF.

V is TRBV19 and J is TRBJ2-2; D is ambiguous. Germline assignment: CDR1 LNHDA and CDR2 SQIVND (reference sequence). The CDR3 consists of 14 residues. V was trimmed by 1 base and J by 3 bases, leaving 6 bases between them. CDR3 protein: CASSIVGYTGELFF. CDR3 in DNA: TGTGCCAGTAGTATAGTAGGGTACACCGGGGAGCTGTTTTTT. The full variable domain, its missing parts supplied by reference TRBV19 and TRBJ2-2, is DGGITQSPKYLFRKEGQNVTLSCEQNLNHDAMYWYRQDPGQGLRLIYYSQIVNDFQKGDIAEGYSVSREKKESFPLTVTSAQKNPTAFYLCASSIVGYTGELFFGEGSRLTVL.

This rearrangement joins TRBV11-2 to TRBJ2-7; the D is unclear. CDR3 length equals 15 residues. V was pared by 5 bases and J by 1 base, with 15 bases between. Looked up from germline, CDR1 is SGHAT and CDR2 is FQNNGV. CDR3 coding DNA: TGTGCCAGCAGCCACCCTTGGGGTAGGTCCTACGAGCAGTACTTC. Translation: CASSHPWGRSYEQYF.

The CDR3 nucleotides are TGCGCCAGCAGTTCCGCGGGACTACCCGCCGAGCAGTACTTC. As protein: CASSSAGLPAEQYF. J is TRBJ2-7 and V is TRBV10-1; 7 nucleotides align to TRBD2. V dropped 5 bases and J dropped 6; count of bases not matched to a gene: 10. The length of the CDR3 is 14 residues. The germline V gene encodes CDR1 WNHNN and CDR2 SYGVQD (reference sequence).

This chain joins TRBV27 and TRBJ2-2; maybe TRBD2 (7 bases). CDR1 and CDR2 from the germline V gene are MNHEY and SMNVEV (reference sequence). Trimming removed 10 bases at V and 4 bases at J, with 13 bases between. The CDR3 has 13 residues. For the CDR3, the DNA is TGTGCCACGGGGAGGGGGTTCACCGGGGAGCTGTTTTTT. Its translation is CATGRGFTGELFF.

The chain joins TRBV11-2 to TRBJ2-2; 9 bases are shared with TRBD1. CDR3 length: 16 amino acids. The germline gives CDR1 SGHAT, CDR2 FQNNGV. V lost 5 bases and J lost 4; bases outside the gene matches: 8. As DNA, the CDR3 is TGTGCCAGCAGCCCCCGGACAGGGGATTCCACCGGGGAGCTGTTTTTT. This translates into CASSPRTGDSTGELFF.

The table lists this clone with a count of one. This chain connects TRBV6-1 to TRBJ1-1, with D possibly matching TRBD1 (6 bases). The CDR3 is 15 amino acids. Looked up from germline, CDR1 is MNHNS and CDR2 is SASEGT. The V and J ends lost 4 bases and 1 base respectively, with 13 bases between them. The CDR3 protein is CASSGPDRTNTEAFF. CDR3 DNA: TGTGCCAGCAGTGGACCCGACAGGACGAACACTGAAGCTTTCTTT.

V gene TRBV11-2 combines with J gene TRBJ2-2; TRBD2 aligns across 7 bases. From germline, CDR1 is SGHAT and CDR2 FQNNGV. Trimming took 3 bases from V and 2 from J; bases not matched to a gene: 6. This CDR3 is built from 16 residues. The CDR3 spells CASSLTGTKNTGELFF. In DNA, the CDR3 is TGTGCCAGCAGCTTGACCGGGACTAAAAACACCGGGGAGCTGTTTTTT.

This clone was recorded once. V and J are TRBV30 and TRBJ2-2; tentative D call: TRBD1 (6 bases). The germline gives CDR1 GTSNPN, CDR2 SVGIG (reference sequence). Trimming left V 7 bases short and J 2 bases short, with 11 bases between. The CDR3 length is 13 residues. The CDR3 DNA reads as TGTGCCTTCTCACAGGGAAACACCGGGGAGCTGTTTTTT. This codes for CAFSQGNTGELFF.